Listed below are T cell receptor beta chains from one sample, sequenced in a study of blood T cell repertoires in COVID-19. This table comes from immunoSEQ multiplex PCR, and its TCRdb copy is limited to in-frame clones, with some not included. Of 20,000 to 30,000 clones detected, about 83% appear once; the ten largest clones hold about 30%. The material sequenced was peripheral blood. Receptors originate from a human donor with active COVID-19. The donor label of this sample is uncertain. Each CDR3 is given with its conserved first and last residue. Fields, in order: clone size, D gene, CDR3 length, J gene, V gene, CDR3 DNA, CDR3 protein. D genes are given only for firm matches. Rows give clone size only sometimes, using once, few, many, or a class for an expanded clone.

>.|TRBD2|15|TRBJ2-3|TRBV6-5
TGTGCCAGCAGTTACTCGGGACTAGCTTCAGATACGCAGTATTTT
CASSYSGLASDTQYF
>.|.|16|TRBJ1-1|TRBV18
TGTGCCAGCTCACCAGTTTCGATCCCAGGGGACACTGAAGCTTTCTTT
CASSPVSIPGDTEAFF
>.|.|16|TRBJ1-3|TRBV25-1
TGTGCCAGCAGTGTCCATTCAGCGCTCTCTGGAAACACCATATATTTT
CASSVHSALSGNTIYF
>.|.|12|TRBJ2-7|TRBV29-1
TGCAGCGTTGCAACCTCTATTTACGAGCAGTACTTC
CSVATSIYEQYF
>.|TRBD1|14|TRBJ1-2|TRBV27
TGTGCCAGCAACCCGGGACAGGGGAACTATGGCTACACCTTC
CASNPGQGNYGYTF
>.|.|15|TRBJ2-3|TRBV7-2
TGTGCCAGCAGTCCCGACAGCCTAGGCACAGATACGCAGTATTTT
CASSPDSLGTDTQYF
>.|TRBD2|14|TRBJ2-3|TRBV7-7
TGTGCTAGCAGCTCTGGGGGGGTGATAGATACGCAGTATTTT
CASSSGGVIDTQYF
>.|TRBD2|16|TRBJ2-4|TRBV4-1
TGCGCCAGCAGCCCCTTAGCGGGGGGGTCCAAAAACATTCAGTACTTC
CASSPLAGGSKNIQYF
>.|.|15|TRBJ2-5|TRBV9
TGTGCCAGCAGCCCTGGGCCGGGACAAGGGGAGACCCAGTACTTC
CASSPGPGQGETQYF
>.|.|15|TRBJ2-6|TRBV6-2/TRBV6-3
TGTGCCAGCAGTAGAGGGGGTTCTGGGGCCAACGTCCTGACTTTC
CASSRGGSGANVLTF
>.|.|17|TRBJ1-3|TRBV4-1
TGCGCCAGCAGCCAAGATACTACTCGGGTAATGGAAGACACCATATATTTT
CASSQDTTRVMEDTIYF
>.|TRBD1|14|TRBJ2-3|TRBV10-3
TGTGCCATCAGTGAGGCAGGGGGCAAGGATACGCAGTATTTT
CAISEAGGKDTQYF
>once|TRBD1|15|TRBJ2-7|TRBV11-3
TGTGCCAGCAGCTATCAGACAGGGGCACCCTACGAGCAGTACTTC
CASSYQTGAPYEQYF
>.|.|14|TRBJ1-1|TRBV14
TGTGCCAGCAGCCCCGTCGGGAGGAACACTGAAGCTTTCTTT
CASSPVGRNTEAFF
>.|.|11|TRBJ2-1|TRBV12-3/TRBV12-4
TGTGCCAGCAGCAAGGGGAATGAGCAGTTCTTC
CASSKGNEQFF
>.|TRBD2|13|TRBJ2-5|TRBV29-1
TGCAGCGTTGATTTGCGGGAGGGAGAGACCCAGTACTTC
CSVDLREGETQYF
>.|.|14|TRBJ2-1|TRBV19
TGTGCCAGTAGTGACCGGGTCCATCACAATGAGCAGTTCTTC
CASSDRVHHNEQFF
>.|TRBD2|12|TRBJ2-5|TRBV29-1
TGCAGCGTTAACCTAGCGGGAGAGACCCAGTACTTC
CSVNLAGETQYF
>.|.|11|TRBJ1-4|TRBV29-1
TGCAGCGTCGCGGGGGAGAGGAAACTGTTTTTT
CSVAGERKLFF
>.|.|13|TRBJ2-5|TRBV11-3
TGTGCCAGCAGCCTAGGTCTCGGAGAGACCCAGTACTTC
CASSLGLGETQYF
>.|TRBD1|14|TRBJ1-2|TRBV5-5
TGTGCCAGCAGCCCGGACTCAGGGGGCTATGGCTACACCTTC
CASSPDSGGYGYTF
>.|.|14|TRBJ1-2|TRBV5-6
TGTGCCAGCAGCTTGGGGCAGGGATGGTATGGCTACACCTTC
CASSLGQGWYGYTF
>once|.|17|TRBJ2-5|TRBV7-3
TGTGCCAGCAGCTTAATCGGGCGGGATGCCTCGAGGGAGACCCAGTACTTC
CASSLIGRDASRETQYF
>.|.|14|TRBJ1-1|TRBV6-1
TGTGCCAGCAGTGAACCCTGGGGGGACACTGAAGCTTTCTTT
CASSEPWGDTEAFF
>.|TRBD1|16|TRBJ1-4|TRBV4-2
TGTGCCAGCAGCCCCGGACAGGGGGCCGCTAATGAAAAACTGTTTTTT
CASSPGQGAANEKLFF
>.|TRBD1|14|TRBJ2-7|TRBV24-1
TGTGCCACCAGTGGTCAGGGGGTGGTTGGCGAGCAGTACTTC
CATSGQGVVGEQYF